By sample fraction, the clone carrying this T cell receptor (beta chain) is medium-sized. This specimen belongs to a study of chemoradiotherapy in HPV16-positive cancers. Here immunoSEQ multiplex PCR was the method, and the copy in TCRdb shows in-frame clones only, minus some. The sample lists some 19,000 clones; about 80% were seen once. The CDR3 has 13 amino acids. Trimming removed 7 bases from V and 1 base from J, with 9 bases in between. Germline values: CDR1 SNHLY, CDR2 FYNNEI. The chain couples TRBV2 to TRBJ2-3; D gene unclear. The sample was blood, taken from a patient who underwent chemoradiotherapy. The source is a human donor with HPV-associated anogenital cancer. The chain's CDR3 is CASNPVGTDTQYF. CDR3 DNA: TGTGCCAGCAACCCCGTCGGCACAGATACGCAGTATTTT.